A single sample is the source of the 22 T cell receptor beta chains below, sequenced in a study of monozygotic twins with inflammatory bowel disease. TCRdb reprocessed the 5' RACE reads and stores each CDR3 protein as one record, lacking DNA. The sample has 350,000 to 500,000 distinct CDR3 sequences. Sample: blood. The receptors originated from a human donor with ulcerative colitis or Crohn's disease, or a healthy co-twin of an affected twin (not recorded which).

The rearrangement links TRBV11-2 to TRBJ1-1; lacking DNA, the TRBD1 call made by TCRdb goes unchecked. The germline V gene has CDR1 SGHAT and CDR2 FQNNGV. This CDR3 is 13 amino acids long. The CDR3 sequence is CASTIGAGRRAFF.

The chain has TRBV20-1 and TRBJ1-5; TCRdb outputs TRBD1, but without DNA this stays unchecked. CDR1 is DFQATT, CDR2 SNEGSKA, per germline (reference sequence). This CDR3 has 17 amino acids. The CDR3 is CSARDPAGGASNQPQHF.

The chain links TRBV7-3 to TRBJ2-7; TCRdb returns TRBD2, unconfirmable since there is no DNA. Per germline, CDR1 SGHTA and CDR2 FQGTGA. The CDR3 covers 15 residues. CDR3 amino acids: CASSNFVGPAYEQYF.

The chain carries TRBV2 and TRBJ1-2. Germline CDR1 is SNHLY and CDR2 is FYNNEI. The CDR3 loop spans 11 amino acids. CDR3 protein: CASSTRYGYTF. Supplemented by reference TRBV2 and TRBJ1-2, the full variable domain reads EPEVTQTPSHQVTQMGQEVILRCVPISNHLYFYWYRQILGQKVEFLVSFYNNEISEKSEIFDDQFSVERPDGSNFTLKIRSTKLEDSAMYFCASSTRYGYTFGSGTRLTVV.

The chain combines TRBV6-1 with TRBJ2-7; no DNA is available, so the TRBD2 call from TCRdb remains unchecked. This CDR3 contains 14 residues. Germline CDR1 reads MNHNS; CDR2 reads SASEGT. The CDR3: CASSASGGAEEQYF.

The J gene is TRBJ1-6, the V gene TRBV7-6; TCRdb's D gene call, TRBD1, goes unchecked for lack of DNA. Germline CDR1 SGHVS, CDR2 FNYEAQ. The CDR3 has 14 amino acids. The CDR3 spells CASSPRDADSPLHF.

V and J are TRBV20-1 and TRBJ2-5; TCRdb picks TRBD1, but there is no DNA to check that call. Germline CDR1 is DFQATT and CDR2 is SNEGSKA (reference sequence). CDR3 size: 14 residues. CDR3 residues: CSASPGQGQETQYF.

The rearrangement uses TRBV19 and TRBJ2-1. The germline gives CDR1 LNHDA, CDR2 SQIVND (reference sequence). This CDR3 is built from 12 residues. CDR3 region: CASSRILSEQFF.

The chain employs TRBV6-1 and TRBJ1-5; TCRdb selects TRBD1, and the lack of DNA leaves this call unchecked. Germline V gives CDR1 MNHNS, CDR2 SASEGT. The CDR3 covers 15 residues. CDR3 loop: CASSEVEGPRQPQHF.

The chain links TRBV15 to TRBJ1-1; without DNA, the TCRdb call of TRBD1 cannot be checked. This CDR3 is 14 amino acids long. Germline values: CDR1 LNHNV, CDR2 YYDKDF (reference sequence). This CDR3 is CATSRGRDDTEAFF.

The chain uses TRBV7-2 and TRBJ2-1; absent DNA, TCRdb's TRBD1 call cannot be checked. The CDR3 runs 15 residues. Germline CDR1 reads SGHTA; CDR2 reads FQGNSA. The CDR3 region is CASSLTGGGYNEQFF.

This CDR3 is CASSIPSTPPGNEELFF. The chain joins TRBV19 to TRBJ2-2; TCRdb returns TRBD1, unconfirmable since there is no DNA. CDR3 length: 17 residues. Germline V gives CDR1 LNHDA, CDR2 SQIVND (reference sequence).

The rearrangement links TRBV6-6 to TRBJ2-1; TCRdb proposes TRBD2, but this gene call is untestable without DNA. CDR3 length: 12 residues. From germline, CDR1 is MNHNY and CDR2 SVGAGI (reference sequence). The CDR3 reads CASSPNGREQFF.

The chain has TRBV5-5 and TRBJ2-3; no DNA is available, so the TRBD2 call from TCRdb remains unchecked. This CDR3 has 15 residues. In germline, CDR1 is SGHKS, CDR2 YYEKEE (reference sequence). This CDR3 reads CASSRSSGNTDTQYF.

The CDR3 loop is CASSIRTSGTDTQYF. The chain joins TRBV19 to TRBJ2-3; TCRdb outputs TRBD1, but without DNA this stays unchecked. The CDR3 runs to 15 residues. Germline CDR1 LNHDA, CDR2 SQIVND (reference sequence).

The V call is TRBV11-2, the J call TRBJ2-5. The CDR3 contains 13 residues. The germline V gene has CDR1 SGHAT and CDR2 FQNNGV. The CDR3 loop is CASSPEYQETQYF.

The rearrangement links TRBV10-3 to TRBJ1-4; TCRdb gives TRBD1 as the D gene, but with no DNA this cannot be confirmed. From germline, CDR1 is ENHRY and CDR2 SYGVKD. This CDR3 is 13 amino acids long. CDR3 region: CATSGGVGEKLFF.

CDR3 protein: CASSPFRAKGGNTEAFF. The chain recombines TRBV18 with TRBJ1-1; no DNA is available, so the TRBD1 call from TCRdb remains unchecked. This CDR3 has 17 residues. Germline CDR1 and CDR2: KGHSH and LQKENI.

The chain has TRBV12-3 or TRBV12-4 and TRBJ1-2. The CDR3 spans 13 residues. The CDR3 protein is CASSLRINYGYTF.

The J gene is TRBJ1-2, the V gene TRBV3-1. Per germline, CDR1 LGHDT and CDR2 YNNKEL (reference sequence). The CDR3 covers 14 residues. CDR3 protein: CASSQDQAVNGYTF.

V and J are TRBV7-2 and TRBJ1-6; the TCRdb D gene call, TRBD1, has no DNA to confirm it. The CDR3 has 15 residues. CDR1 is SGHTA, CDR2 FQGNSA, per germline. CDR3 loop: CASSQGGHINSPLHF.

The CDR3 reads CASSTATGADEQYF. The chain is built from TRBV7-2 and TRBJ2-7; TCRdb calls TRBD1, which cannot be checked without DNA. Germline V lookup: CDR1 SGHTA, CDR2 FQGNSA. CDR3 length equals 14 residues.